What follows are 2 T cell receptor beta chains derived from one specimen sequenced in a study of T cell repertoires in ileal Crohn's disease. Here immunoSEQ multiplex PCR was the method, and the copy in TCRdb shows in-frame clones only, minus some. The data show 14,000 or so clones, 78% seen once. Sequenced input: ileal tissue. The receptors originated from an adult with Crohn's disease.

This clone has only a few counts. Other DNA sequences in this sample translate to the same CDR3. The V call is TRBV29-1, the J call TRBJ2-1; TRBD1 is a possible D gene (7 bases). CDR3 length equals 14 residues. Looked up from germline, CDR1 is SQVTM and CDR2 is ANQGSEA. V shed 3 bases and J shed 0 bases, with 9 bases lying between them. CDR3 protein: CSVDQGGSYNEQFF. CDR3 coding DNA: TGCAGCGTTGATCAGGGGGGCTCCTACAATGAGCAGTTCTTC.

J is TRBJ1-2 and V is TRBV5-6; TRBD1 matches 10 bases. Germline V lookup: CDR1 SGHDT, CDR2 YYEEEE. The CDR3 contains 15 residues. The ends lost 1 base at V and 3 bases at J; junction bases unmatched: 3. This CDR3 is CASSLFGQGDYGYTF. The CDR3 region has the DNA TGTGCCAGCAGCTTGTTTGGACAGGGGGACTATGGCTACACCTTC.